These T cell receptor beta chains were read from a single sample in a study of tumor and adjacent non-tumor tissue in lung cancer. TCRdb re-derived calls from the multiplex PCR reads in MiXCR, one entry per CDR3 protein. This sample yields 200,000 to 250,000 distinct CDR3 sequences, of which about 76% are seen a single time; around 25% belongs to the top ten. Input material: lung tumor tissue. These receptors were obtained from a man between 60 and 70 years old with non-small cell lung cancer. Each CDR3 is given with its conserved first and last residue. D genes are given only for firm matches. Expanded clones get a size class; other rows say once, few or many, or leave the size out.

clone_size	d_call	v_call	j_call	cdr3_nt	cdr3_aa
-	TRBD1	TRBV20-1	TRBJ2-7	TGCAGTGCTACAATACGGGACAGGGTGAGCTCCTACGAGCAGTACTTC	CSATIRDRVSSYEQYF
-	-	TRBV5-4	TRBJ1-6	TGTGCCAGCAGCTTGTCGCAGCTGTCTCCCTCACCCCTCCACTTT	CASSLSQLSPSPLHF
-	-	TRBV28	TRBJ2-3	TGTGCCAAGGAGCCCCATGACTCAGATACGCAGTATTTT	CAKEPHDSDTQYF
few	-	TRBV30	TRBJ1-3	TGTGCCTGGAGTCCCGGGACTTCTTCTGGAAACACCATATATTTT	CAWSPGTSSGNTIYF
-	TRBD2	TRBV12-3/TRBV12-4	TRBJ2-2	TGTGGCAGCAGCGTAGCGGGAGTGGCGGAGGAGCTGTTTTTT	CGSSVAGVAEELFF
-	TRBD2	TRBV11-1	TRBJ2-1	TGTGCCAGCAGTTTATCTCGGTTAGCGGGAGGCAACAATAAGCAGTTCTTC	CASSLSRLAGGNNKQFF
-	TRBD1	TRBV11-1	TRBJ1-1	TGTGCCAGCATTACTGGGACAGTGAACACTGAAGCTTTCTTT	CASITGTVNTEAFF
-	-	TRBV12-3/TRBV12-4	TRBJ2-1	TGTGCCAGTAGCTCCGAAGTAAATGAGCGGTTCTTC	CASSSEVNERFF
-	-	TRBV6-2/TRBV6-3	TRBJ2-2	TGTGCCAGCAAGAGAGTGAACTCCGGGGAGCTGTTTTTT	CASKRVNSGELFF
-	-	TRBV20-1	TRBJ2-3	TGCGGTGCCTCGGGCATCCGGGGAGCAAATACGCAGTATTTT	CGASGIRGANTQYF
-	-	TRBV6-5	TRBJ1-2	TGTGCAAGCAGTTACCGGGGCTCCAACCATGGCTACACCTTC	CASSYRGSNHGYTF
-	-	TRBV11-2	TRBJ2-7	TGTGCCAGAAACTTACGTCAGAGCTCCTACGAGAAGTACTTC	CARNLRQSSYEKYF
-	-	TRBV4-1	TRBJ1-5	TGCACCAGCAGCCCGGTGGAAAGGGGCTCAAACAATGAGCCCCAGCATTTT	CTSSPVERGSNNEPQHF
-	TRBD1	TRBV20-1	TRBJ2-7	TGCAGTGCTAGAGATCCGCGGACAGGCAAGCAGTACTTC	CSARDPRTGKQYF
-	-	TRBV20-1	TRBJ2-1	TGCAGTGCTAGGGCTAGGGAGCGCGCCTTTTCCTACAATGAGCAGTTCTTC	CSARARERAFSYNEQFF
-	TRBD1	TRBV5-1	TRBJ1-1	TGCGCCAGCAGCCCGGACAGGTCTTTGGGGGTTTTCTTT	CASSPDRSLGVFF
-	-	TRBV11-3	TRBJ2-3	TGTGCCGGCAGCTTAGGACTGTGCACAGATACGCAGTATTTT	CAGSLGLCTDTQYF
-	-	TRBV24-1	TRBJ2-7	TGTGCCACCAGTGACGGTTGTGACAGCTACGAGCAGTACTTC	CATSDGCDSYEQYF
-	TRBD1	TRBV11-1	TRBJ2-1	TGTGCCAGCAGCTTAGCTTGGGGCAGGGGGCTTAGTCGAAGCCCACACAATGAGCAGTTCTTC	CASSLAWGRGLSRSPHNEQFF
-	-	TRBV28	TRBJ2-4	TGTGCCAACAGTTTTGCACATATCGGGCTAAACATTCAGTACTTC	CANSFAHIGLNIQYF
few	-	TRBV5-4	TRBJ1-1	TGTGCCAGCACCCAGGGAGTGAACACTGAAGCTTTCTTT	CASTQGVNTEAFF
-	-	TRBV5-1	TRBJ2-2	TGCGCCAGCAGGTTCTCGCTAGCGCCCACCGGGGAGCTGTTTTTT	CASRFSLAPTGELFF
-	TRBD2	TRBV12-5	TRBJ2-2	TGTGCTAGTGGTCTCCCCCGGGGACTAGCATTTTACGGGGAGCTGTTTTTT	CASGLPRGLAFYGELFF
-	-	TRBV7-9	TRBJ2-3	TGTGCCAGCAGCTTAAGCAGAATGAGCACAGATACGCAGTATTTT	CASSLSRMSTDTQYF
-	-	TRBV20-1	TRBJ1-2	TGCAATGCTATCGGGGGGAACTATGACTACACCTTC	CNAIGGNYDYTF
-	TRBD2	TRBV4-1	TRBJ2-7	TGCGCCAGCAGCCGGTATCATAGCGGGGAAGCCTACAAGCAGTACTTC	CASSRYHSGEAYKQYF
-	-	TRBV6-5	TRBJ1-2	TGTGCCAGCAATTTAGAGGGAAACTATGGCTACACCTTC	CASNLEGNYGYTF
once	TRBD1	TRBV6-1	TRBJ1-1	TGTGCCAGCAACGACTCCGGGACAGGGCGTACTGTAGCTTTCTTT	CASNDSGTGRTVAFF
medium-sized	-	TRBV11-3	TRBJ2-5	TGTGCCAGCAGCTCGCAGAGTCGGGGGCGTGGGTTCCAAGAGACCCAGTACTTC	CASSSQSRGRGFQETQYF
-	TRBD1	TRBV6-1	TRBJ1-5	TGTGCCAGCAGCACCGGGACAGGGGAAAGCAATCAGCCCCAGCATTTT	CASSTGTGESNQPQHF
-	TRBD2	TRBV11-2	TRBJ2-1	TGTGCCAGCGGCCCAGTCAAGCTCGCGGGGGACTCCTACAATGAGCAGTTCTTC	CASGPVKLAGDSYNEQFF
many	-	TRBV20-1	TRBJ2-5	TGCAGTGCTAGTGGAGAGACCCAGTACTTC	CSASGETQYF
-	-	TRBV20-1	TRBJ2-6	TGCAGTGCTATGACAGGCTCTGGGGCCAACGTCCTGACTTTC	CSAMTGSGANVLTF
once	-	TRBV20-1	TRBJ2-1	TGCAGTGGGTGGTTCAGAGTCGATGAGCAGCTCTTC	CSGWFRVDEQLF
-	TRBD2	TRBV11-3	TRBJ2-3	TGTGCCAGCAGCTTAGGAGCGGGAAACTCAGATACGCAGTATTTC	CASSLGAGNSDTQYF